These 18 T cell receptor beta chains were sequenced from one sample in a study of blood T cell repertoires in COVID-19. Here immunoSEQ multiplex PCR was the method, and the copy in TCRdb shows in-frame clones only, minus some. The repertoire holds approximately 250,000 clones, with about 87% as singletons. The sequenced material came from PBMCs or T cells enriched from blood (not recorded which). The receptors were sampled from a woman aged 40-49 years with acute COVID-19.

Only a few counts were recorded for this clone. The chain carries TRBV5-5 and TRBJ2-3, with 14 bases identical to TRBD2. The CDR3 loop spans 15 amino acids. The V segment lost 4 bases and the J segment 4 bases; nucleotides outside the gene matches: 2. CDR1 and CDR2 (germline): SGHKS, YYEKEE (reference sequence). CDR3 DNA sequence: TGTGCCAGCAGCACGGGACTAGCGGGAGCAGATACGCAGTATTTT. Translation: CASSTGLAGADTQYF.

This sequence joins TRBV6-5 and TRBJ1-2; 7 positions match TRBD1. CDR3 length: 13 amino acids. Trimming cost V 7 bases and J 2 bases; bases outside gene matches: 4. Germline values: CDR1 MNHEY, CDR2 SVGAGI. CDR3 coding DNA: TGTGCCAGCACACAACAGGGGAACTATGGCTACACCTTC. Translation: CASTQQGNYGYTF.

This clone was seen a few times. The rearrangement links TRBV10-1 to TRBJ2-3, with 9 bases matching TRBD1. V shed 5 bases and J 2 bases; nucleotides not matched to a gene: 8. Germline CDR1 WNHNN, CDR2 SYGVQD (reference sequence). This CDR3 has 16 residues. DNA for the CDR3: TGCGCCAGCAGTTCCCCCGGACAGGGGAACACAGATACGCAGTATTTT. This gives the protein CASSSPGQGNTDTQYF.

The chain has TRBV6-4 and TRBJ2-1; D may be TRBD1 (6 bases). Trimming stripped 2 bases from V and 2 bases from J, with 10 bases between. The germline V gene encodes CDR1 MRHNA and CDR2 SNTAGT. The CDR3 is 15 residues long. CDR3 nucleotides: TGTGCCAGCAGTGACGGTACAGGGACCTACAATGAGCAGTTCTTC. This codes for CASSDGTGTYNEQFF.

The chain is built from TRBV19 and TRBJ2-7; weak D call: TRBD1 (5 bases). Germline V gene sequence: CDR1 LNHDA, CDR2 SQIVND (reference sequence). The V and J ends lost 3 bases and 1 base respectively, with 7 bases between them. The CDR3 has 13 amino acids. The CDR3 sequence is CASSMRQSYEQYF. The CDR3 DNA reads TGTGCCAGTAGTATGCGACAGTCCTACGAGCAGTACTTC.

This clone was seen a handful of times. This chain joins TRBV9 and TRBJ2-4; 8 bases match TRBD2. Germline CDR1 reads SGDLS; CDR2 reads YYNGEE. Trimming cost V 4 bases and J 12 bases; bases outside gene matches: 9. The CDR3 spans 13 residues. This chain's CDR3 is CASSTGPAGDQYF. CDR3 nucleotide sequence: TGTGCCAGCAGCACGGGCCCAGCGGGGGATCAGTACTTC. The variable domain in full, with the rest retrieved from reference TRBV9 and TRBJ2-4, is DSGVTQTPKHLITATGQRVTLRCSPRSGDLSVYWYQQSLDQGLQFLIQYYNGEERAKGNILERFSAQQFPDLHSELNLSSLELGDSALYFCASSTGPAGDQYFGAGTRLSVL.

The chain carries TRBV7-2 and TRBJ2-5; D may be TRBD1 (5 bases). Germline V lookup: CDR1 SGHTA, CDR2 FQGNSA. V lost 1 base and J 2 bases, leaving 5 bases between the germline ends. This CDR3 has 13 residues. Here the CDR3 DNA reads TGTGCCAGCAGCTTAGACAGGCAAGAGACCCAGTACTTC. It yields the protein CASSLDRQETQYF.

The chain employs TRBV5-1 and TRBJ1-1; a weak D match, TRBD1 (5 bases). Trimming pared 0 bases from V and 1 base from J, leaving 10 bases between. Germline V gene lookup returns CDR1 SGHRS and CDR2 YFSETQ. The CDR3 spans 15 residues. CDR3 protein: CASSLEVTGNTEAFF. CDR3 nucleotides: TGCGCCAGCAGCTTGGAGGTTACAGGGAACACTGAAGCTTTCTTT.

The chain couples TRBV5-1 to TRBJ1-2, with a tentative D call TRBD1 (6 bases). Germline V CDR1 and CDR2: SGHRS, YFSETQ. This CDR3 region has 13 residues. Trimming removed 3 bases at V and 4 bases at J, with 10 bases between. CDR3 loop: CASSYARGYGYTF. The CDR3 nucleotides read TGCGCCAGCAGCTACGCCAGGGGCTATGGCTACACCTTC.

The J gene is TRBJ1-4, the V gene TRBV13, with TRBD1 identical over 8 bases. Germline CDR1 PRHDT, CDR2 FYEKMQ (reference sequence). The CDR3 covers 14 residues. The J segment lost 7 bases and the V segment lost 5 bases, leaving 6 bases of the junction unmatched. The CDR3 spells CASSPGQVGEKLFF. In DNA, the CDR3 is TGTGCCAGCAGCCCGGGACAGGTCGGTGAAAAACTGTTTTTT.

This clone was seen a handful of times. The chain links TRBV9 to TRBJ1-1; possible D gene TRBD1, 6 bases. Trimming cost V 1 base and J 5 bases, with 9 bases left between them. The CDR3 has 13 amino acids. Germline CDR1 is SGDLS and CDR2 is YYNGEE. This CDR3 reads CASSVNRDTEAFF. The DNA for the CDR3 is TGTGCCAGCAGCGTAAACAGGGATACTGAAGCTTTCTTT.

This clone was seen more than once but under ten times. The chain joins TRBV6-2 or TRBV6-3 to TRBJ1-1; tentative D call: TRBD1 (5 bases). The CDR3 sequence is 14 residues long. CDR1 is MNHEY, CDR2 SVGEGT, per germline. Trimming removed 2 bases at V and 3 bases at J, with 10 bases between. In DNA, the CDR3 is TGTGCCAGCAGTTACGGTTGGGGGGACACTGAAGCTTTCTTT. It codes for CASSYGWGDTEAFF.

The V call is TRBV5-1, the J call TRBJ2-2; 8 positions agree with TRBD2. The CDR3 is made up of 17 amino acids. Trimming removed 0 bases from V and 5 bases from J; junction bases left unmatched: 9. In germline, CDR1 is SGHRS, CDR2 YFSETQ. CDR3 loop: CASSLGTSGPATGELFF. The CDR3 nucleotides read TGCGCCAGCAGCTTGGGTACTAGCGGCCCCGCGACCGGGGAGCTGTTTTTT.

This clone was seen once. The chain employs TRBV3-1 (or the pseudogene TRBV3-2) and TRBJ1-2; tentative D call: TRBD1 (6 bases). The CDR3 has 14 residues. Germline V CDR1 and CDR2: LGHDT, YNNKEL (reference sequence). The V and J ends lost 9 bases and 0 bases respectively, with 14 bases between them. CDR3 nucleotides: TGTGCCAGTCGGCGGGGGGGGCCTAACTATGGCTACACCTTC. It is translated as CASRRGGPNYGYTF.

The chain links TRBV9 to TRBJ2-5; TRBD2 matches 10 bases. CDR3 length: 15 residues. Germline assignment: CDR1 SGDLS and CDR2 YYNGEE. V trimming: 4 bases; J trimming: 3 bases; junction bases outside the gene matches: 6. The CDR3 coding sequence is TGTGCCAGCAGCCCCCGGACTAGCGGCGAAGAGACCCAGTACTTC. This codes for CASSPRTSGEETQYF.

In DNA, the CDR3 is TGTGCCAGCAGCGTAGCTCCGTTAGACGGACACAGAACGGAGACCCAGTACTTC. This sequence encodes CASSVAPLDGHRTETQYF. V usage is TRBV9 and J usage is TRBJ2-5; D might be TRBD1 (5 bases). CDR3 length equals 18 residues. Per germline, CDR1 SGDLS and CDR2 YYNGEE. V lost 0 bases and J 5 bases, leaving 23 bases between the germline ends.

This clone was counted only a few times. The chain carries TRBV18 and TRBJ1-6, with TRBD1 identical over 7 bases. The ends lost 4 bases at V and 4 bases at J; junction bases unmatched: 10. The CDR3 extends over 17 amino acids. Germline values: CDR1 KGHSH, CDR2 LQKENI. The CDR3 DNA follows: TGTGCCAGCTCACGCACTGAAGGGGGACAGTATAATTCACCCCTCCACTTT. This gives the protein CASSRTEGGQYNSPLHF. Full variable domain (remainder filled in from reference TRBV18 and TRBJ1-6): NAGVMQNPRHLVRRRGQEARLRCSPMKGHSHVYWYRQLPEEGLKFMVYLQKENIIDESGMPKERFSAEFPKEGPSILRIQQVVRGDSAAYFCASSRTEGGQYNSPLHFGNGTRLTVT.

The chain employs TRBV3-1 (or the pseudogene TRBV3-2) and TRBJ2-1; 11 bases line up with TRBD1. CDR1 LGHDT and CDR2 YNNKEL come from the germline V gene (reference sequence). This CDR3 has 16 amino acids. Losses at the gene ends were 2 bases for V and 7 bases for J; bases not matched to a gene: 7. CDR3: CASSQSGQGARNEQFF. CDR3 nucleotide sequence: TGTGCCAGCAGCCAAAGTGGACAGGGGGCGAGGAATGAGCAGTTCTTC.